This paragraph reports one T cell receptor beta chain. Its antigen remains unknown. This sample was included in a study of graft-versus-host responses after intestinal transplantation. Across the whole study: Anti-thymocyte globulin was used for induction in all recipients, who then took tacrolimus and steroids for about three years. Whole-study results and caveats: Within allografts, high graft-versus-host to host-versus-graft clonal ratios were seen among patients with graft-donor T cell macrochimerism. GvH clonotypes were identified within recipient marrow, with a subset emerging first in ileum or blood. After transplant, early declines in HvG clones were associated with peak levels of circulating GvH clones.

Clones were read by immunoSEQ multiplex PCR, and TCRdb kept only the in-frame ones, dropping some. The sample records some 96,000 clones, roughly nine tenths being singletons. V lost 2 bases and J 3 bases, leaving 8 bases between the germline ends. The CDR3 consists of 13 residues. Germline lookup yields CDR1 GTSNPN and CDR2 SVGIG (reference sequence). This specimen consisted of unstimulated CD4+ T cells sorted from spleen or lymph node cells, obtained before transplant. The clonotype comes from a human donor who was the organ donor for an intestinal transplant. The chain joins TRBV30 to TRBJ1-5; D not resolved. The CDR3 loop is CAWSQTANQPQHF. CDR3 DNA sequence: TGTGCCTGGAGTCAGACGGCCAATCAGCCCCAGCATTTT.